This entry is about one TCR beta chain. Its antigen is currently unknown. The data belong to a study of blood T cells in healthy people across ages. Study outcomes and limitations: Considered underestimates were the diversity estimates obtained from one million T cells. Unsorted PBMCs prevented conclusive naive versus antigen-experienced comparison. A roughly linear fall in TCR beta diversity per million T cells was seen with increasing age.

There are 14 residues in the CDR3. Germline lookup yields CDR1 SGHTA and CDR2 FQGNSA. The germline V and J ends were trimmed by 4 bases and 5 bases, with 14 bases remaining between them. For the second PCR, which ran for about 7 to 11 cycles, a sample-barcoded 5' primer and a J-beta primer mix were used. The authors tagged each cDNA molecule using a template-switch adaptor with 12 random nucleotides. TCRdb reprocessed the 5' RACE reads via MiXCR and lists one record per CDR3 protein. The table lists about 930,000 distinct CDR3 sequences, 25% to 35% of them singletons. This sample was shared with a second study, whose subject was T cells of mothers and their children.

The sample comprised blood. This receptor was identified in a woman aged 40 to 50 in good health. The chain joins TRBV7-2 to TRBJ2-5, with a possible D match to TRBD2 (6 bases). The CDR3 loop reads CASSWTGSLETQYF. The DNA for the CDR3 is TGTGCCAGCAGCTGGACCGGGAGTCTGGAGACCCAGTACTTC. The full variable domain, its missing parts supplied by reference TRBV7-2 and TRBJ2-5, is GAGVSQSPSNKVTEKGKDVELRCDPISGHTALYWYRQSLGQGLEFLIYFQGNSAPDKSGLPSDRFSAERTGGSVSTLTIQRTQQEDSAVYLCASSWTGSLETQYFGPGTRLLVL.